This T cell receptor beta chain was found in a study of blood T cell repertoires in COVID-19. In the original processing: Amplified reference gene primers provided the basis for estimating nucleated cell counts. The protocol was immunoSEQ multiplex PCR, while the TCRdb copy is restricted to in-frame clones and leaves out a portion. V and J calls and clone size are as listed in that table; D and trimming were resolved from the DNA. The table lists roughly 250,000 clones, roughly 85% of them singletons. The CDR3 extends over 18 amino acids. Germline CDR1 LNHDA, CDR2 SQIVND (reference sequence). V gave up 4 bases and J gave up 2 bases, with 22 bases separating them. This clone was counted a single time.

This sequence joins TRBV19 and TRBJ2-3; possibly TRBD2 for D (7 bases). The source is a woman between 40 and 50 years old who had been exposed to COVID-19. The sample comprised PBMCs or T cells enriched from blood (not recorded which). As DNA, the CDR3 is TGTGCCAGTAGTAGCGGGGGCCGAAGGGGGTCACCCACAGATACGCAGTATTTT. Protein product: CASSSGGRRGSPTDTQYF.